The sequence of this T cell receptor beta chain was determined in a study of cytomegalovirus exposure and HLA in healthy donors. Study-level findings and limits: Evidence from a later analysis indicated that most CMV-associated TCR beta chains looked HLA-restricted. One later analysis reportedly identified an Asian-associated ancestry cluster that showed fewer N-insertions than the roughly 640-donor mean. There were several of the most significant clusters that appeared linked to common viral pathogens in a later analysis. It was taken for granted in presence/absence analyses that sequencing depth across donors was roughly uniform.

The junction had 7 bases not matched to a gene; V was cut back by 6 bases and J by 6 bases. The CDR3 sequence is 14 residues long. Germline V gene sequence: CDR1 MNHNY, CDR2 SVGAGI (reference sequence). This clone was recorded a few times. What it recognizes is unknown. The PCR was carried out with 60 Vbeta primers and 13 Jbeta primers. Sequenced by immunoSEQ multiplex PCR; TCRdb stores in-frame clones only, minus some. The repertoire includes 150,000 to 160,000 clones, over 65% of them detected once, and around 2.3% sits in the top ten. The receptor was derived from a man aged 30-40 years in good health and CMV-seronegative. The V and J genes are TRBV6-6 and TRBJ2-7; 11 bases are shared with TRBD1. The sample comprised PBMCs. Here the CDR3 reads CASSPGQGASEQYF. The CDR3 DNA follows: TGTGCCAGCAGCCCCGGACAGGGGGCGTCCGAGCAGTACTTC.